The count of the clone carrying this T cell receptor beta chain is one. Its antigen is as yet unknown. This sample was included in a study of cytotoxic CD8 clonotypes in ibrutinib-treated CLL. Across the whole study: Partial response occurred in roughly 25 patients and complete response in 2; at median about 70 months, approximately 14 remained remitted and roughly 12 progressed. Samples had a mean of 255,043 productive templates and tens of thousands of productive rearrangements.

Study-wide results and caveats: There were few public clonotypes, and on treatment they contracted or stayed stable.

V was clipped by 3 bases and J by 1 base, with 9 bases between them. CDR3 length: 14 amino acids. Germline CDR1 and CDR2: SEHNR and FQNEAQ (reference sequence). Generated by immunoSEQ multiplex PCR, the TCRdb table keeps only in-frame clones and is missing some. The repertoire holds around 310,000 clones, with roughly 79% as singletons. The sequencing used PBMCs, collected before ibrutinib treatment. The source is a human donor with chronic lymphocytic leukemia. The chain combines TRBV7-9 with TRBJ1-2; D unresolved. The CDR3 spells CASSFSRNNYGYTF. The CDR3 DNA sequence: TGTGCCAGCAGCTTCTCCAGAAATAACTATGGCTACACCTTC.